Many counts were recorded for the clone carrying this T cell receptor beta chain. Its antigen remains unidentified. The data stem from a study of Graves' ophthalmopathy and Graves' hyperthyroidism. The length of the CDR3 is 14 residues. V shed 5 bases, J shed 3 bases, and the junction held 4 bases outside the gene matches. Germline CDR1 MNHEY, CDR2 SVGEGT. Regarding the study as a whole: Ophthalmopathy progression was predicted with 65% to 71% sensitivity and 72% to 75% specificity.

Transcripts of RNA were the source for amplifying TCR beta CDR3 regions. An initial RT-PCR round employing HTBI primers preceded a second-round multiplex PCR. Via MiXCR, TCRdb re-called the multiplex PCR reads, giving one row per CDR3 protein. The sample has 150,000 to 200,000 distinct CDR3 sequences; roughly 36% are singletons. Sample: peripheral blood. This sequence originates from a man aged 25 to 40 with Graves' ophthalmopathy. The gene calls are TRBV6-2 or TRBV6-3 and TRBJ1-5, with 7 bases aligning to TRBD1. CDR3 bases: TGTGCCAGCAGTCCACAGGGGTCCAATCAGCCCCAGCATTTT. The encoded protein is CASSPQGSNQPQHF.